Listed here are 15 T cell receptor beta chains from one sample, sequenced in a study of cytomegalovirus exposure and HLA in healthy donors. Profiled with immunoSEQ multiplex PCR; TCRdb holds only in-frame clones, not every one. The data contain approximately 260,000 clones, approximately 86% of them seen just once; the ten biggest clones take up roughly 1%. Input material: PBMCs. The receptors here all came from a woman aged 18-30 years in good health and CMV-seronegative.

Points on this clone: At the DNA level, this CDR3 is encoded by other sequences in the same sample as well. This sequence joins TRBV5-1 and TRBJ2-5, with 10 bases matching TRBD1. Germline V gives CDR1 SGHRS, CDR2 YFSETQ. After removal of 4 bases from V and 5 bases from J, the junction contained 5 bases not matched to a gene. This CDR3 has 14 residues. CDR3 in amino acids: CASSLGTGEETQYF. The CDR3 coding sequence is TGCGCCAGCAGCCTAGGGACAGGGGAGGAGACCCAGTACTTC.

In nucleotides, the CDR3 is TGTGCCAGCAGCTTTCTCACAGGGAACTCCTACGAGCAGTACTTC. It codes for CASSFLTGNSYEQYF. The rearrangement links TRBV7-8 to TRBJ2-7; possible D gene TRBD1, 6 bases. The CDR3 totals 15 residues. The germline V gene has CDR1 SGHVS and CDR2 FQNEAQ. The V end was cut by 3 bases, the J end by 0 bases, with 12 bases between.

This chain joins TRBV5-1 and TRBJ1-2; TRBD1 agrees at 7 bases. The germline V gene has CDR1 SGHRS and CDR2 YFSETQ. This CDR3 comprises 17 residues. V shed 4 bases, J shed 1 base, and the junction held 13 bases outside the gene matches. CDR3 sequence reads: CASSLYRGGSLNYGYTF. The CDR3 DNA sequence: TGCGCCAGCAGCCTTTACAGGGGCGGCAGTCTTAACTATGGCTACACCTTC. The entire variable domain, with the rest obtained from reference TRBV5-1 and TRBJ1-2, is as follows: KAGVTQTPRYLIKTRGQQVTLSCSPISGHRSVSWYQQTPGQGLQFLFEYFSETQRNKGNFPGRFSGRQFSNSRSEMNVSTLELGDSALYLCASSLYRGGSLNYGYTFGSGTRLTVV.

V gene TRBV10-3 combines with J gene TRBJ2-1; 11 nucleotides align to TRBD2. The CDR3 has 11 amino acids. CDR1 ENHRY and CDR2 SYGVKD come from the germline V gene. The V segment lost 11 bases and the J segment 15 bases; nucleotides outside the gene matches: 9. CDR3 sequence (DNA): TGTGCCCTCGGGACTAGCGGAGGGCCGTTCTTC. Its protein product is CALGTSGGPFF.

The chain joins TRBV28 to TRBJ1-2, with D unclear. V lost 5 bases to trimming and J lost 8 bases, with 12 bases between them. CDR1 is MDHEN, CDR2 SYDVKM, per germline. This CDR3 contains 12 residues. The DNA of the CDR3 is TGTGCCAGCAGTCTGAGATATTCAGGCTACACCTTC. The encoded protein is CASSLRYSGYTF.

The V call is TRBV28, the J call TRBJ2-5, with D unclear. CDR3 length: 14 residues. Trimming left V 1 base short and J 5 bases short, with 11 bases between. Germline assignment: CDR1 MDHEN and CDR2 SYDVKM. In nucleotides, the CDR3 is TGTGCCAGCAGTTTATCCCCTGTCCGGGAGACCCAGTACTTC. Encoded protein: CASSLSPVRETQYF. Variable domain in full (rest from reference TRBV28 and TRBJ2-5): DVKVTQSSRYLVKRTGEKVFLECVQDMDHENMFWYRQDPGLGLRLIYFSYDVKMKEKGDIPEGYSVSREKKERFSLILESASTNQTSMYLCASSLSPVRETQYFGPGTRLLVL.

The V call is TRBV18, the J call TRBJ2-3; D perhaps matches TRBD1 (6 bases). The CDR3 length is 15 residues. Deletions cut 3 bases from V and 0 bases from J, with 10 bases between. The germline V gene has CDR1 KGHSH and CDR2 LQKENI. CDR3 in amino acids: CASSPRQASTDTQYF. For the CDR3, the DNA is TGTGCCAGCTCACCGAGACAGGCAAGCACAGATACGCAGTATTTT. The whole variable domain, remainder taken from reference TRBV18 and TRBJ2-3, is NAGVMQNPRHLVRRRGQEARLRCSPMKGHSHVYWYRQLPEEGLKFMVYLQKENIIDESGMPKERFSAEFPKEGPSILRIQQVVRGDSAAYFCASSPRQASTDTQYFGPGTRLTVL.

The chain employs TRBV10-3 and TRBJ1-3; no clear D. Trimming cost V 3 bases and J 0 bases, with 9 bases left between them. CDR3 size: 15 residues. Germline V gives CDR1 ENHRY, CDR2 SYGVKD. CDR3 sequence: CAISEEGTSGNTIYF. Written as DNA, the CDR3 is TGTGCCATCAGTGAAGAGGGAACCTCTGGAAACACCATATATTTT.

This clone was seen just once. This sequence joins TRBV6-1 and TRBJ2-3, with 10 bases aligning to TRBD2. V was clipped by 0 bases and J by 2 bases; unmatched bases: 8. Germline lookup yields CDR1 MNHNS and CDR2 SASEGT. This CDR3 contains 18 residues. The CDR3 region is CASSEAPLAGAFTDTQYF. The CDR3 DNA reads as TGTGCCAGCAGTGAAGCCCCCCTAGCGGGAGCTTTCACAGATACGCAGTATTTT.

The V and J genes are TRBV13 and TRBJ1-1; D might be TRBD1 (5 bases). The CDR3 spans 16 residues. With 4 bases removed from V and 11 bases from J, the gap between germline ends came to 26 bases. Germline lookup yields CDR1 PRHDT and CDR2 FYEKMQ (reference sequence). The CDR3 sequence: CASSSRRSGEGYDAFF. Here the CDR3 DNA reads TGTGCCAGCAGCTCCCGGAGGTCGGGGGAAGGTTATGACGCTTTCTTT.

The chain has TRBV11-2 and TRBJ1-6; D not resolved. The CDR3 length is 16 residues. Germline lookup yields CDR1 SGHAT and CDR2 FQNNGV. V gave up 4 bases and J gave up 3 bases, with 13 bases separating them. CDR3 coding DNA: TGTGCCAGCAGCTCCCTGAGGAGGAACTATAATTCACCCCTCCACTTT. This codes for CASSSLRRNYNSPLHF.

V and J are TRBV6-5 and TRBJ1-1, with D possibly being TRBD1 (5 bases). This CDR3 contains 12 residues. V lost 0 bases and J lost 8, with 7 bases in between. The V gene's germline CDR1 is MNHEY and CDR2 SVGAGI. CDR3 protein: CASSYSAGEAFF. DNA of the CDR3: TGTGCCAGCAGTTACTCTGCAGGGGAAGCTTTCTTT.

The chain has TRBV2 and TRBJ2-1, with D possibly TRBD1 on 5 matching bases. CDR3 length equals 17 residues. The germline CDR1 and CDR2 sequences are SNHLY and FYNNEI. V lost 1 base and J 6 bases, leaving 19 bases between the germline ends. The CDR3 nucleotides are TGTGCCAGCAGTGAAGACGAAGGGGTCCCCGCGACCAATGAGCAGTTCTTC. Protein sequence: CASSEDEGVPATNEQFF.

The J gene is TRBJ1-2, the V gene TRBV5-1, with 7 bases lining up with TRBD1. The trim removed 1 base at V and 4 bases at J, leaving 7 bases unmatched. Germline-derived CDR1 and CDR2 are SGHRS and YFSETQ. The CDR3 sequence is 15 residues long. CDR3 nucleotide sequence: TGCGCCAGCAGCTTGAAGACAGGGCGGGCCTATGGCTACACCTTC. Translated: CASSLKTGRAYGYTF.

V and J are TRBV25-1 and TRBJ1-4; the match to TRBD1 covers 8 bases. CDR3 size: 15 residues. Germline V lookup: CDR1 MGHDK, CDR2 SYGVNS. V was clipped by 5 bases and J by 1 base; unmatched bases: 3. The CDR3 region is CASSPGGLTNEKLFF. CDR3 DNA sequence: TGTGCCAGCAGTCCAGGGGGCTTAACTAATGAAAAACTGTTTTTT. Full variable domain (missing parts from reference TRBV25-1 and TRBJ1-4): EADIYQTPRYLVIGTGKKITLECSQTMGHDKMYWYQQDPGMELHLIHYSYGVNSTEKGDLSSESTVSRIRTEHFPLTLESARPSHTSQYLCASSPGGLTNEKLFFGSGTQLSVL.